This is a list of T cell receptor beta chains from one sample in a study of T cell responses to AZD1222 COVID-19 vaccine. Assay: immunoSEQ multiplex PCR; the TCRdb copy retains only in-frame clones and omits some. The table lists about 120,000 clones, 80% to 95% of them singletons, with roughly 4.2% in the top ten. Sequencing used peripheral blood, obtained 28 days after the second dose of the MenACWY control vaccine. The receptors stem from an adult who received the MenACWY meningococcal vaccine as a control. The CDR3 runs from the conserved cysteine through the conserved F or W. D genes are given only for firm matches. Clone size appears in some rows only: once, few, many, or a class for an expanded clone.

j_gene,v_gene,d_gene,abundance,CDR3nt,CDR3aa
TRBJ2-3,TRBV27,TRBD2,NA,TGTGCCAGCACCTTATATGGGGGGGAAGCCACAGATACGCAGTATTTT,CASTLYGGEATDTQYF
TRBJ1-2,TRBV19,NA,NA,TGTGCCAGTAGTAGACAGGAGGCACACTATGGCTACACCTTC,CASSRQEAHYGYTF
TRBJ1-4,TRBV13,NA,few,TGTGCCAGCAGCTCCAGGGTAACTAATGAAAAACTGTTTTTT,CASSSRVTNEKLFF
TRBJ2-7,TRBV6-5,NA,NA,TGTGCCAGTTCGTCGAGGGGCTACGAGCAGTACTTC,CASSSRGYEQYF
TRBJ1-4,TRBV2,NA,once,TGTGCCTACTGGGGTAATGAAAAACTGTTTTTT,CAYWGNEKLFF
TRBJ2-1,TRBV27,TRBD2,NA,TGTGCCAGCAGTTCCGAAACCGGGACTAGGGCCTACAATGAGCAGTTCTTC,CASSSETGTRAYNEQFF
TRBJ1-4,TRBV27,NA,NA,TGTGCCAGCAGTGGAGTGGCGACAACTAATGAAAAACTGTTTTTT,CASSGVATTNEKLFF
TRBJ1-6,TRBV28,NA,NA,TGTGCCAGCAGCCCGGGTGGCACGCATTCACCCCTCCACTTT,CASSPGGTHSPLHF
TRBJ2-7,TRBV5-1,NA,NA,TGCGCCAGCAGCTTTGGATCCGGTATCTACGAGCAGTACTTC,CASSFGSGIYEQYF
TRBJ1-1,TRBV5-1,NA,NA,TGCGCCAGCAGCAGACAAGGCCAAATCGATGAAGCTTTCTTT,CASSRQGQIDEAFF
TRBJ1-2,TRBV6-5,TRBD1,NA,TGTGCCAGCAGCCCGGACAGGAGCCCCTATGGCTACACCTTC,CASSPDRSPYGYTF
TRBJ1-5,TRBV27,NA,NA,TGTGCCAGCAGTTTGAGTAGGCTGGCCGGGCAGCCCCAGCATTTT,CASSLSRLAGQPQHF
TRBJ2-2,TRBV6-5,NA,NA,TGTGCCAGCAGTTACAGGGAGAACACCGGGGAGCTGTTTTTT,CASSYRENTGELFF
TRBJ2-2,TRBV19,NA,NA,TGTGCCAGTATGGCGCGCAGAGGACGGGGCCGGGAGCTGTTTTTT,CASMARRGRGRELFF
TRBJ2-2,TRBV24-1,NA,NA,TGTGCCACCAGTGATTGGGGGGAAGCCGGGGAGCTGTTTTTT,CATSDWGEAGELFF
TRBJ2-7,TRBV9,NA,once,TGTGCCAGCAGCGTAGGACTACTCGGGTACGAGCAGTACTTC,CASSVGLLGYEQYF
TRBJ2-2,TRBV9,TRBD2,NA,TGTGCCAGCAGCGTCGGACTAGCGGGAGGGAATGCCGGGGAGCTGTTTTTT,CASSVGLAGGNAGELFF
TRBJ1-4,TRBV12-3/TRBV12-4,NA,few,TGTGCCAGCAGTTTAGATCTGGGTAGGGAACTGTTTTTT,CASSLDLGRELFF
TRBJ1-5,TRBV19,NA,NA,TGTGCCAGTAGTACCGTCGGGACCGCGAGCAATCAGCCCCAGCATTTT,CASSTVGTASNQPQHF
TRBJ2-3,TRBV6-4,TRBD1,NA,TGTGCCAGCAGTGACGGCCCACCGGGACAGGGGTCAGATACGCAGTATTTT,CASSDGPPGQGSDTQYF
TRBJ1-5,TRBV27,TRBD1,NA,TGTGCCAGCAGCTCCGGGACAGGCAATCAGCCCCAGCATTTT,CASSSGTGNQPQHF
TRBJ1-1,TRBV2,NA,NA,TGTGCCAGCAGTGAATTTGGACATCGTAACACTGAAGCTTTCTTT,CASSEFGHRNTEAFF
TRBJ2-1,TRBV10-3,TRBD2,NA,TGTGCCATCAGTTGGACTAGCGGATCCTACAATGAGCAGTTCTTC,CAISWTSGSYNEQFF
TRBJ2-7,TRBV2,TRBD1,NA,TGTGCCAGCAGTGGGCTCCGCGGACAGGGATCCTACGAGCAGTACTTC,CASSGLRGQGSYEQYF
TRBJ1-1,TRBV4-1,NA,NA,TGCGCCAGCAGCCCCCCGGATTCAGCGGGCACTGAAGCTTTCTTT,CASSPPDSAGTEAFF
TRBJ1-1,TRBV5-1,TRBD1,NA,TGCGCCAGCAGCATTTTACCGGGACAGCGGCACGGAGCTTTCTTT,CASSILPGQRHGAFF
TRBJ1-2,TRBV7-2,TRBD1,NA,TGTGCCAGCAGCGAAAGGACAGGGTATTCCAACTATGGCTACACCTTC,CASSERTGYSNYGYTF
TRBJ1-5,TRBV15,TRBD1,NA,TGTGCCACCAGCAGACCCCGGGACAGGGTTGGTCAGCCCCAGCATTTT,CATSRPRDRVGQPQHF
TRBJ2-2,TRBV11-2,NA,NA,TGTGCCAGCAGCCCCCTCCCCGGGGAGCTGTTTTTT,CASSPLPGELFF
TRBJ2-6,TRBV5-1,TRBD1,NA,TGCGCCAGCAGCTTGGACAGGGGGGCTTCTGGGGCCAACGTCCTGACTTTC,CASSLDRGASGANVLTF
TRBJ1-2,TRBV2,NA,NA,TGTGCCAGCAAGCCCCAGGAGATTAACTATGGCTACACCTTC,CASKPQEINYGYTF
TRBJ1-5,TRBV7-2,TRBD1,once,TGTGCCAGCAGCCGGGACAGGGGGGCTCAGCCCCAGCATTTT,CASSRDRGAQPQHF
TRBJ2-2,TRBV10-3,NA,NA,TGTGCCATCCATGATCCGACCCTCCCGGGGATCGGGGAGCTGTTTTTT,CAIHDPTLPGIGELFF
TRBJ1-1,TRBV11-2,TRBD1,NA,TGTGCCAGCAGCTTAGTACGGGGACAGAGGGGGTACACTGAAGCTTTCTTT,CASSLVRGQRGYTEAFF
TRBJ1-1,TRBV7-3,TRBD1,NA,TGTGCCAGCAGCTCGGACAGGGGCCTTGAAGCTTTCTTT,CASSSDRGLEAFF
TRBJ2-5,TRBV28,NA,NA,TGTGCCGGCGCACAGAGGGGAGCAGTCGAGACCCAGTACTTC,CAGAQRGAVETQYF
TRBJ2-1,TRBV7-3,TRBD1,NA,TGTGCCAGCAGCTCCCCTGTCGGGACAGGGGTTACCCCCAATGAGCAGTTCTTC,CASSSPVGTGVTPNEQFF
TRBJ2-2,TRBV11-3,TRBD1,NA,TGTGCCAGCAAGAAGGGGGCGGACGGGGAGCTGTTTTTT,CASKKGADGELFF
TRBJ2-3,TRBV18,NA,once,TGTGCCAGCTCACCTAACACAGATACGCAGTATTTT,CASSPNTDTQYF
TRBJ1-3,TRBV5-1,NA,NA,TGCGCCAGCAGCTTGGGGGTTGGCTCTGGAAACACCATATATTTT,CASSLGVGSGNTIYF
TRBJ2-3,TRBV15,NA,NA,TGTGCCACCAGCAGAGGTATCGGTGCTACAGATACGCAGTATTTT,CATSRGIGATDTQYF
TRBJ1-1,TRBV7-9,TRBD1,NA,TGTGCCAGCAGCCCGAAGCCTGGACAGGTACTGCTGAACACTGAAGCTTTCTTT,CASSPKPGQVLLNTEAFF
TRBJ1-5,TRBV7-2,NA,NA,TGTGCCAGCAGCTTAGATAATCGCAATCAGCCCCAGCATTTT,CASSLDNRNQPQHF
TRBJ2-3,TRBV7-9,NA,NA,TGTGCCAGCGTCCGAAGTGGGGGAACAGATACGCAGTATTTT,CASVRSGGTDTQYF
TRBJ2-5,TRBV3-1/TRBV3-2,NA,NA,TGTGCCAGCCGACGCCAAGAGACCCAGTACTTC,CASRRQETQYF
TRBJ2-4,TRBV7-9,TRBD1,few,TGTGCCAGCAGCTTCGAATGGACAGGGGAAGACATTCAGTACTTC,CASSFEWTGEDIQYF